These 31 T cell receptor beta chains originate from one sample sequenced in a study of blood T cell repertoires in COVID-19 (dated by TCRdb to about 2020). The library was generated by the immunoSEQ multiplex PCR assay. TCRdb limited this immuneACCESS table to in-frame rearrangements with V and J called. A share of clones is missing; checked studies link under half to unresolved V genes, and the rest is unexplained. Recorded for this sample are 210,000 or so clones; roughly nine tenths of them occurred a single time. The top ten clones comprise approximately 6.7% of the sample. The sample consisted of peripheral blood. The receptors here all came from a man aged 40-49 years with acute or convalescent COVID-19.

This clone was observed a handful of times. This chain joins TRBV27 and TRBJ1-2; possible D gene TRBD1, 6 bases. Germline loops: CDR1 MNHEY, CDR2 SMNVEV (reference sequence). This CDR3 spans 14 amino acids. V gave up 5 bases and J gave up 7 bases, with 17 bases separating them. The CDR3 nucleotides read TGTGCCAGCAGTAAGATACCAGGGGAGCGTGGCTACACCTTC. Protein sequence: CASSKIPGERGYTF.

The chain has TRBV6-1 and TRBJ2-7; 10 bases line up with TRBD1. With 3 bases clipped from V and 2 bases from J, the junction kept 7 bases outside the gene matches. Germline V gene data show CDR1 as MNHNS and CDR2 as SASEGT. The CDR3 runs 16 residues. In DNA form, the CDR3 reads TGTGCCAGCAGTGACTGGACAGGGGGTTTAACCTACGAGCAGTACTTC. Translation: CASSDWTGGLTYEQYF.

J is TRBJ1-5 and V is TRBV28; 7 bases are shared with TRBD1. CDR3 length equals 14 residues. After removal of 6 bases from V and 8 bases from J, the junction contained 10 bases not matched to a gene. Per the germline V gene, CDR1 is MDHEN and CDR2 is SYDVKM. The CDR3 loop is CASSESGQAEPQHF. CDR3 sequence (DNA): TGTGCCAGCAGCGAGTCAGGACAGGCTGAGCCCCAGCATTTT.

The genes are TRBV18 and TRBJ2-7; D not certain. V lost 3 bases, J lost 2 bases, and 8 bases lay in between. The CDR3 length is 13 residues. The germline CDR1 and CDR2 sequences are KGHSH and LQKENI. DNA of the CDR3: TGTGCCAGCTCACCGGGCGAGACCTACGAGCAGTACTTC. Protein product: CASSPGETYEQYF.

The chain joins TRBV20-1 to TRBJ1-1, with D hard to call. V was trimmed by 3 bases and J by 5 bases, leaving 13 bases between them. CDR3 size: 13 residues. Germline V gene sequence: CDR1 DFQATT, CDR2 SNEGSKA (reference sequence). As DNA, the CDR3 is TGCAGTGCTAGTAGTTGGCAAACGACTGAAGCTTTCTTT. Its protein is CSASSWQTTEAFF.

The chain carries TRBV6-5 and TRBJ2-7; 10 bases agree with TRBD1. The germline V gene encodes CDR1 MNHEY and CDR2 SVGAGI. V lost 2 bases and J lost 3; bases outside the gene matches: 4. The CDR3 contains 15 residues. The CDR3 is CASSYRDRGRYEQYF. In nucleotides, the CDR3 is TGTGCCAGCAGTTACCGGGACAGGGGACGCTACGAGCAGTACTTC.

The genes are TRBV12-3 or TRBV12-4 and TRBJ1-2, with D perhaps matching TRBD1 (5 bases). The CDR3 sequence is 13 residues long. Trimming stripped 3 bases from V and 9 bases from J, with 14 bases between. For the CDR3, the DNA is TGTGCCAGCAGTTTGGGGCAGGTTATCAGCTACACCTTC. It specifies CASSLGQVISYTF.

The chain carries TRBV11-1 and TRBJ1-2; no clear D gene. CDR1 and CDR2 (germline): SGHAT, FQDESV (reference sequence). V was trimmed by 2 bases and J by 8 bases, leaving 15 bases between them. The CDR3 contains 14 residues. The CDR3 nucleotides are TGTGCCAGCAGCTTAATAGGCGGGAGGCACGGCTACACCTTC. The encoded protein is CASSLIGGRHGYTF.

The rearrangement uses TRBV3-1 (or the pseudogene TRBV3-2) and TRBJ1-2; the match to TRBD1 covers 9 bases. The CDR3 contains 14 residues. Per the germline V gene, CDR1 is LGHDT and CDR2 is YNNKEL (reference sequence). The V and J ends lost 4 bases and 8 bases, in that order; junction bases with no gene match: 8. The CDR3 DNA reads TGTGCCAGCAGCCTAGGGACAGGGATAGGCGGCTACACCTTC. Its translation: CASSLGTGIGGYTF.

The chain recombines TRBV11-2 with TRBJ2-3; 9 bases fit TRBD2. CDR3 length: 17 amino acids. Germline assignment: CDR1 SGHAT and CDR2 FQNNGV. The junction had 10 bases not matched to a gene; V was cut back by 0 bases and J by 6 bases. The CDR3 here is CASSLEAGGAFRDTQYF. CDR3 bases: TGTGCCAGCAGCTTAGAGGCGGGGGGGGCCTTTAGGGATACGCAGTATTTT.

There are a few counts of this clone. The V and J genes are TRBV10-2 and TRBJ2-3; D perhaps matches TRBD1 (6 bases). V was clipped by 6 bases and J by 2 bases, with 9 bases between them. This CDR3 is 13 amino acids long. From germline, CDR1 is WSHSY and CDR2 SAAADI. The CDR3 reads CASRGHNTDTQYF. CDR3 DNA sequence: TGCGCCAGCAGGGGACATAACACAGATACGCAGTATTTT.

In this sample, this clone turned up once. The chain uses TRBV11-3 and TRBJ1-1; TRBD1 might be the D (5 bases). V was cut by 1 base and J by 1 base, with 7 bases left in between. CDR1 is SGHNT, CDR2 YENEEA, per germline. CDR3 length: 14 amino acids. As DNA, the CDR3 is TGTGCCAGCAGCTTAGGGGGCCAGAACACTGAAGCTTTCTTT. This codes for CASSLGGQNTEAFF.

The rearrangement links TRBV7-2 to TRBJ2-3, with 9 bases that match TRBD2. Germline CDR1 is SGHTA and CDR2 is FQGNSA. The J segment lost 2 bases and the V segment lost 2 bases, leaving 5 bases of the junction unmatched. This CDR3 spans 16 amino acids. CDR3 sequence: CASSLRGGGATDTQYF. For the CDR3, the DNA is TGTGCCAGCAGCTTAAGAGGCGGGGGGGCCACAGATACGCAGTATTTT.

The chain combines TRBV6-6 with TRBJ2-1; TRBD1 agrees at 10 bases. The J segment lost 4 bases and the V segment lost 8 bases, leaving 5 bases of the junction unmatched. The germline CDR1 and CDR2 sequences are MNHNY and SVGAGI (reference sequence). The CDR3 totals 14 residues. The CDR3 bases are TGTGCCAGCTGGGACAGGGGTTCATACAATGAGCAGTTCTTC. It translates to CASWDRGSYNEQFF.

The chain combines TRBV5-1 with TRBJ1-4; D not resolved. Germline values: CDR1 SGHRS, CDR2 YFSETQ. CDR3 length: 15 amino acids. The germline V and J ends were trimmed by 4 bases and 8 bases, with 18 bases remaining between them. CDR3 sequence reads: CASSPLGPSEEKLFF. CDR3 sequence (DNA): TGCGCCAGCAGCCCCCTTGGTCCCTCCGAGGAAAAACTGTTTTTT.

The CDR3 coding sequence is TGCGCCAGCAGCCCGTTACAGGGGAACACCGGGGAGCTGTTTTTT. Translated, it gives CASSPLQGNTGELFF. The gene calls are TRBV5-1 and TRBJ2-2, with D maybe TRBD1 (6 bases). Germline lookup yields CDR1 SGHRS and CDR2 YFSETQ. The CDR3 consists of 15 residues. V was cut by 4 bases and J by 1 base, with 11 bases left in between.

The CDR3 loop is CASSSSGTANEKLFF. CDR3 DNA sequence: TGTGCCAGCAGTTCCTCAGGGACTGCGAATGAAAAACTGTTTTTT. The chain carries TRBV6-5 and TRBJ1-4; tentative D call: TRBD1 (5 bases). With 4 bases removed from V and 5 bases from J, the gap between germline ends came to 14 bases. Germline lookup yields CDR1 MNHEY and CDR2 SVGAGI. The CDR3 is 15 amino acids.

The chain uses TRBV19 and TRBJ1-5, with TRBD1 matching 7 bases. The junction had 10 bases not matched to a gene; V was cut back by 4 bases and J by 4 bases. The CDR3 loop spans 16 amino acids. From germline, CDR1 is LNHDA and CDR2 SQIVND (reference sequence). Here the CDR3 reads CASSTTRTGFNQPQHF. As DNA, the CDR3 is TGTGCCAGTAGTACCACCCGGACAGGCTTTAATCAGCCCCAGCATTTT.

J is TRBJ1-2 and V is TRBV4-3; no definite D call. V lost 0 bases and J 2 bases, leaving 10 bases between the germline ends. CDR3 length equals 15 residues. Germline V CDR1 and CDR2: LGHNA, YSLEER. CDR3 in amino acids: CASSQDLNTNYGYTF. The CDR3 region has the DNA TGCGCCAGCAGCCAAGATCTCAACACCAACTATGGCTACACCTTC.

A single count supports this clone. This chain links TRBV2 with TRBJ1-5; D gene uncertain. V was pared by 1 base and J by 6 bases, with 13 bases between. The CDR3 spans 15 residues. Germline-derived CDR1 and CDR2 are SNHLY and FYNNEI. CDR3 residues: CASSEGREGVQPQHF. As DNA, the CDR3 is TGTGCCAGCAGTGAAGGGCGGGAGGGAGTTCAGCCCCAGCATTTT.

This clone was picked up one time. The CDR3 sequence is CASSLASGKFLFF. The CDR3 DNA sequence: TGCGCCAGCAGCTTGGCTTCAGGGAAGTTTCTGTTTTTT. The chain is built from TRBV5-1 and TRBJ1-4; TRBD1 is a possible D gene (5 bases). The germline V gene encodes CDR1 SGHRS and CDR2 YFSETQ. The CDR3 is 13 amino acids. V was clipped by 0 bases and J by 14 bases, with 14 bases between them. Full variable domain (outside the CDR3, taken from reference TRBV5-1 and TRBJ1-4): KAGVTQTPRYLIKTRGQQVTLSCSPISGHRSVSWYQQTPGQGLQFLFEYFSETQRNKGNFPGRFSGRQFSNSRSEMNVSTLELGDSALYLCASSLASGKFLFFGSGTQLSVL.

V usage is TRBV10-3 and J usage is TRBJ2-7; D is unclear. V was clipped by 4 bases and J by 1 base, with 5 bases between them. The CDR3 loop spans 12 amino acids. Germline-derived CDR1 and CDR2 are ENHRY and SYGVKD. In nucleotides, the CDR3 is TGTGCCATCAGTGTCCCATCCTACGAGCAGTACTTC. Its protein product is CAISVPSYEQYF.

This clone was detected only once. The chain uses TRBV11-2 and TRBJ1-1; D is uncertain. Germline CDR1 is SGHAT and CDR2 is FQNNGV. CDR3 length equals 14 residues. V lost 1 base, J lost 5 bases, and 11 bases lay in between. This CDR3 reads CASSLGEGGTEAFF. Here the CDR3 DNA reads TGTGCCAGCAGCTTAGGAGAGGGAGGGACTGAAGCTTTCTTT.

J is TRBJ2-3 and V is TRBV6-2 or TRBV6-3; 12 bases are shared with TRBD2. V lost 4 bases, J lost 5 bases, and 7 bases stayed unmatched. The CDR3 length is 16 residues. CDR1 MNHEY and CDR2 SVGEGT come from the germline V gene. CDR3 in amino acids: CASSLGLAGYIDTQYF. CDR3 nucleotides: TGTGCCAGCAGTTTAGGACTAGCGGGGTATATAGATACGCAGTATTTT.

V usage is TRBV2 and J usage is TRBJ1-1; D not resolved. The V gene lost 8 bases and the J gene lost 1 base, with 11 bases spanning the gap. The CDR3 has 13 residues. The germline V gene has CDR1 SNHLY and CDR2 FYNNEI. The CDR3 protein is CASQSRRNTEAFF. The CDR3, as DNA: TGTGCCAGCCAATCCAGGCGGAACACTGAAGCTTTCTTT. The full variable domain, rest sourced from reference TRBV2 and TRBJ1-1, is EPEVTQTPSHQVTQMGQEVILRCVPISNHLYFYWYRQILGQKVEFLVSFYNNEISEKSEIFDDQFSVERPDGSNFTLKIRSTKLEDSAMYFCASQSRRNTEAFFGQGTRLTVV.

This rearrangement joins TRBV28 to TRBJ2-7; 11 nucleotides agree with TRBD1. V was pared by 4 bases and J by 6 bases, with 2 bases of the junction left unmatched. Germline CDR1 is MDHEN and CDR2 is SYDVKM. The CDR3 extends over 13 amino acids. The chain's CDR3 is CASSSGQGGEQYF. The CDR3 nucleotides are TGTGCCAGCAGTTCGGGACAGGGGGGCGAGCAGTACTTC.

This chain joins TRBV29-1 and TRBJ2-2; D uncertain. V was trimmed by 4 bases and J by 2 bases, leaving 11 bases between them. CDR3 length: 14 residues. Germline V gene sequence: CDR1 SQVTM, CDR2 ANQGSEA. CDR3 amino acids: CSVVAERNTGELFF. As DNA, the CDR3 is TGCAGCGTTGTTGCGGAGAGAAACACCGGGGAGCTGTTTTTT.

The count of this clone is one. The rearrangement links TRBV9 to TRBJ2-5; weak D call: TRBD2 (6 bases). Germline V CDR1 and CDR2: SGDLS, YYNGEE. CDR3 length: 12 residues. Trimming removed 2 bases from V and 5 bases from J, with 7 bases in between. The CDR3 nucleotides read TGTGCCAGCAGCGTTGGAGGGGAGACCCAGTACTTC. It translates to CASSVGGETQYF.

The rearrangement links TRBV27 to TRBJ1-1; D is unresolved. Germline lookup yields CDR1 MNHEY and CDR2 SMNVEV (reference sequence). The CDR3 contains 13 residues. Trimming removed 1 base from V and 6 bases from J, with 9 bases in between. The CDR3 nucleotides read TGTGCCAGCAGTTTATGGCCCCCAGCTGAAGCTTTCTTT. Translating it yields CASSLWPPAEAFF.

This chain uses TRBV18 with TRBJ2-3; weak D call: TRBD2 (6 bases). V was shortened by 3 bases and J by 6 bases, with 13 bases between the two germline ends. This CDR3 spans 14 amino acids. CDR1 is KGHSH, CDR2 LQKENI, per germline. Written as DNA, the CDR3 is TGTGCCAGCTCACCCCGGGCGGGGTCCGATACGCAGTATTTT. Protein sequence: CASSPRAGSDTQYF.

The J gene is TRBJ1-3, the V gene TRBV6-1, with 7 bases aligning to TRBD1. V trimming: 6 bases; J trimming: 3 bases; junction bases outside the gene matches: 5. Germline V CDR1 and CDR2: MNHNS, SASEGT. This CDR3 has 14 amino acids. The CDR3 loop reads CASSPDRVGNTIYF. The CDR3 nucleotides are TGTGCCAGCAGCCCAGACAGGGTTGGAAACACCATATATTTT.